Following are 29 T cell receptor beta chains from one sample sequenced in a study of shared clonotypes between healthy human individuals. Method: immunoSEQ multiplex PCR; TCRdb's copy keeps in-frame clones and lacks some. The sample yields more than 2 million clones, 93% seen once. Naive CD8 isolation took CD45RO-negative cells positively selected for CCR7 and excluded terminally differentiated effector memory CD45RA+ cells. Sequenced: naive CD8+ T cells from PBMCs. The receptors were sampled from a man aged 18 to 30 in good health. Some clones in this sample may be carry-over from other donors' samples.

The CDR3 is CASSGGKSYEQYF. DNA of the CDR3: TGTGCCAGCAGCGGGGGGAAGTCCTACGAGCAGTACTTC. V and J are TRBV9 and TRBJ2-7; D possibly matches TRBD1 or TRBD2 (5 bases each). Germline V gene data show CDR1 as SGDLS and CDR2 as YYNGEE. There are 13 residues in the CDR3. With 3 bases removed from V and 1 base from J, the gap between germline ends came to 8 bases. The whole variable domain, remainder taken from reference TRBV9 and TRBJ2-7, is DSGVTQTPKHLITATGQRVTLRCSPRSGDLSVYWYQQSLDQGLQFLIQYYNGEERAKGNILERFSAQQFPDLHSELNLSSLELGDSALYFCASSGGKSYEQYFGPGTRLTVT.

The CDR3 sequence: CASSLVAFEPEAFF. CDR3 in DNA: TGTGCCAGCAGTTTAGTTGCCTTTGAGCCTGAAGCTTTCTTT. The V call is TRBV28, the J call TRBJ1-1; D remains unclear. The germline gives CDR1 MDHEN, CDR2 SYDVKM. Trimming removed 2 bases from V and 6 bases from J, with 13 bases in between. The CDR3 has 14 residues. The full variable domain, with the rest looked up from reference TRBV28 and TRBJ1-1, is DVKVTQSSRYLVKRTGEKVFLECVQDMDHENMFWYRQDPGLGLRLIYFSYDVKMKEKGDIPEGYSVSREKKERFSLILESASTNQTSMYLCASSLVAFEPEAFFGQGTRLTVV.

Only one count was recorded for this clone. This chain joins TRBV10-2 and TRBJ2-7; D is ambiguous. Germline values: CDR1 WSHSY, CDR2 SAAADI. This CDR3 has 13 amino acids. V was clipped by 0 bases and J by 4 bases, with 7 bases between them. Here the CDR3 DNA reads TGCGCCAGCAGTGAGTCCTTATCATACGAGCAGTACTTC. Its translation is CASSESLSYEQYF.

This chain links TRBV6-5 with TRBJ1-2; 10 bases fit TRBD1. After removal of 8 bases from V and 2 bases from J, the junction contained 8 bases not matched to a gene. Germline V CDR1 and CDR2: MNHEY, SVGAGI. The CDR3 length is 15 residues. The CDR3: CASWSGQGVNYGYTF. The CDR3 bases are TGTGCCAGCTGGAGCGGACAGGGGGTAAACTATGGCTACACCTTC.

The rearrangement uses TRBV10-3 and TRBJ2-7, with D hard to call. CDR3 length equals 14 residues. V lost 1 base and J lost 1, with 8 bases in between. CDR1 and CDR2 (germline): ENHRY, SYGVKD. The CDR3 DNA follows: TGTGCCATCAGTGAGTTGGTCCAATCCTACGAGCAGTACTTC. Protein product: CAISELVQSYEQYF.

The rearrangement uses TRBV27 and TRBJ1-2, with 10 nucleotides matching TRBD1. V lost 8 bases and J lost 5; bases outside the gene matches: 5. Germline loops: CDR1 MNHEY, CDR2 SMNVEV (reference sequence). The CDR3 is 13 residues long. The CDR3 protein is CASGTGDFYGYTF. The CDR3 nucleotides read TGTGCCAGCGGGACAGGGGATTTTTATGGCTACACCTTC.

The gene calls are TRBV15 and TRBJ2-7; weak D call: TRBD1 (5 bases). The CDR3 has 15 amino acids. Germline V CDR1 and CDR2: LNHNV, YYDKDF (reference sequence). The V end lost 3 bases, the J end lost 3 bases, and 15 bases lay between the germline ends. The CDR3 DNA reads as TGTGCCACCAGCAGGGAAACTACAGGACACTACGAGCAGTACTTC. It codes for CATSRETTGHYEQYF.

A word on this clone: This sample includes further DNA sequences coding for the same CDR3. This rearrangement joins TRBV7-9 to TRBJ1-4; weak D call: TRBD1 (6 bases). V lost 5 bases and J 4 bases, leaving 14 bases between the germline ends. This CDR3 has 15 residues. Germline CDR1 is SEHNR and CDR2 is FQNEAQ (reference sequence). The CDR3 reads CASSLGQGLNEKLFF. The CDR3, as DNA: TGTGCCAGCAGCCTTGGGCAGGGGCTTAATGAAAAACTGTTTTTT.

The chain has TRBV7-9 and TRBJ2-3; no reliable D call. Germline V gene lookup returns CDR1 SEHNR and CDR2 FQNEAQ (reference sequence). V dropped 3 bases and J dropped 2 bases, with 12 bases sitting between them. The CDR3 extends over 15 amino acids. The CDR3 is CASSFGQDPTDTQYF. CDR3 coding DNA: TGTGCCAGCAGCTTTGGGCAGGACCCCACAGATACGCAGTATTTT.

The chain is built from TRBV4-3 and TRBJ2-5, with 10 positions matching TRBD1. Trimming cost V 4 bases and J 2 bases; bases outside gene matches: 4. The CDR3 spans 15 residues. CDR1 is LGHNA, CDR2 YSLEER, per germline. The CDR3 sequence is CASSLGTGVQETQYF. CDR3 in DNA: TGCGCCAGCAGCCTCGGGACAGGGGTTCAAGAGACCCAGTACTTC.

The chain joins TRBV7-9 to TRBJ2-5; 10 bases are a match to TRBD2. Looked up from germline, CDR1 is SEHNR and CDR2 is FQNEAQ (reference sequence). The V gene end was trimmed by 5 bases and the J gene end by 4 bases; junction bases not matched to a gene: 7. The CDR3 runs to 15 residues. CDR3 sequence reads: CASSPVTSGLETQYF. CDR3 coding DNA: TGTGCCAGCAGCCCTGTGACTAGCGGGTTAGAGACCCAGTACTTC.

Concerning this clone: Other nucleotide sequences in the sample specify the same CDR3. The chain has TRBV15 and TRBJ2-2; D ambiguous. The CDR3 totals 14 residues. V was clipped by 1 base and J by 4 bases, with 7 bases between them. The germline CDR1 and CDR2 sequences are LNHNV and YYDKDF (reference sequence). CDR3 DNA: TGTGCCACCAGCAGAGGTGGGTTCACCGGGGAGCTGTTTTTT. Amino acids: CATSRGGFTGELFF. The whole variable domain, remainder taken from reference TRBV15 and TRBJ2-2, is DAMVIQNPRYQVTQFGKPVTLSCSQTLNHNVMYWYQQKSSQAPKLLFHYYDKDFNNEADTPDNFQSRRPNTSFCFLDIRSPGLGDTAMYLCATSRGGFTGELFFGEGSRLTVL.

V usage is TRBV7-3 and J usage is TRBJ2-1, with a tentative D call TRBD1 (6 bases). Trimming took off 2 bases at V and 1 base at J, with 12 bases between the two ends. Germline CDR1 and CDR2: SGHTA and FQGTGA. CDR3 length: 16 amino acids. CDR3 coding DNA: TGTGCCAGCAGCTTACTAACTAGGGGGTCCTACAATGAGCAGTTCTTC. Translated, it gives CASSLLTRGSYNEQFF.

This chain uses TRBV6-1 with TRBJ1-1; D may be TRBD1 (6 bases). From germline, CDR1 is MNHNS and CDR2 SASEGT. Trimming took off 2 bases at V and 1 base at J, with 14 bases between the two ends. The length of the CDR3 is 16 residues. The CDR3 is CASSEYWGPTNTEAFF. The CDR3 nucleotides read TGTGCCAGCAGTGAATACTGGGGGCCGACGAACACTGAAGCTTTCTTT.

The gene calls are TRBV7-9 and TRBJ1-1; weak D call: TRBD1 (5 bases). The CDR3 runs 17 residues. CDR1 is SEHNR, CDR2 FQNEAQ, per germline (reference sequence). Trimming left V 3 bases short and J 1 base short, with 18 bases between. The CDR3 nucleotides are TGTGCCAGCAGCTTTAGGGTTGAACCGGGACGGAACACTGAAGCTTTCTTT. The encoded protein is CASSFRVEPGRNTEAFF.

This clone occurred a few times. Other nucleotide sequences in the sample specify the same CDR3. The chain joins TRBV28 to TRBJ1-5; D unclear. The CDR3 runs to 14 residues. The V end was cut by 3 bases, the J end by 0 bases, with 6 bases between. Germline CDR1 reads MDHEN; CDR2 reads SYDVKM. CDR3 in amino acids: CASSFQDSNQPQHF. The CDR3 coding sequence is TGTGCCAGCAGTTTCCAGGATAGCAATCAGCCCCAGCATTTT.

The DNA of the CDR3 is TGTGCCAGAACCTATTGTGCAGGGTGGGAGCAGTTCTTC. Its translation is CARTYCAGWEQFF. The V call is TRBV5-3, the J call TRBJ2-1; D perhaps matches TRBD1 (5 bases). TRBV5-3 has ORF status, its function being uncertain. The CDR3 runs 13 residues. V was shortened by 6 bases and J by 10 bases, with 17 bases between the two germline ends.

This chain connects TRBV7-2 to TRBJ2-7; 9 bases align to TRBD1. The CDR3 spans 14 residues. CDR1 is SGHTA and CDR2 is FQGNSA in the germline V gene. V shed 2 bases and J 6 bases; nucleotides not matched to a gene: 5. The CDR3 nucleotides are TGTGCCAGCAGCTTAACAGGGGGCGGGGGCGAGCAGTACTTC. Translated: CASSLTGGGGEQYF.

The chain has TRBV28 and TRBJ2-4; 10 bases are shared with TRBD1. Germline lookup yields CDR1 MDHEN and CDR2 SYDVKM. The junction had 12 bases not matched to a gene; V was cut back by 7 bases and J by 9 bases. There are 15 residues in the CDR3. This CDR3 reads CASTLSGTGEFIQYF. The CDR3 region has the DNA TGTGCCAGCACCCTATCCGGGACAGGGGAGTTCATTCAGTACTTC.

The genes are TRBV21-1 and TRBJ2-2; whether TRBD1, the table's D call, matches the DNA was not checked. TRBV21-1 is shown as a pseudogene. CDR3 size: 16 residues. The CDR3 coding sequence is TGTGCCAGCACCCCTACCCCCCGACAGTGGGCCGGGGAGCTGTTTTTT. Its translation: CASTPTPRQWAGELFF.

V usage is TRBV16 and J usage is TRBJ1-2; 7 positions agree with TRBD1. This CDR3 has 13 amino acids. Unmatched junction bases numbered 6, after V lost 4 bases and J lost 7 bases. CDR1 is KGHSY and CDR2 is FQNENV in the germline V gene. For the CDR3, the DNA is TGTGCCAGCAGCCGATCACAGGGGACTGGCTACACCTTC. Translating it yields CASSRSQGTGYTF.

The CDR3 DNA sequence: TGCGCCAGCAGCCAAGATAGGGACCCAGGGGGTTCACCCCTCCACTTT. Its protein product is CASSQDRDPGGSPLHF. V gene TRBV4-3 combines with J gene TRBJ1-6; 7 nucleotides line up with TRBD1. Losses at the gene ends were 0 bases for V and 9 bases for J; bases not matched to a gene: 8. The germline V gene has CDR1 LGHNA and CDR2 YSLEER. This CDR3 comprises 16 residues.

This chain links TRBV11-3 with TRBJ2-5, with TRBD2 as a possible D gene (6 bases). V lost 7 bases to trimming and J lost 5 bases, with 8 bases between them. There are 11 residues in the CDR3. The germline V gene has CDR1 SGHNT and CDR2 YENEEA. This CDR3 is CASIGSETQYF. The CDR3 nucleotides are TGTGCCAGCATCGGGAGTGAGACCCAGTACTTC. Supplemented by reference TRBV11-3 and TRBJ2-5, the full variable domain reads EAGVVQSPRYKIIEKKQPVAFWCNPISGHNTLYWYLQNLGQGPELLIRYENEEAVDDSQLPKDRFSAERLKGVDSTLKIQPAELGDSAVYLCASIGSETQYFGPGTRLLVL.

The chain employs TRBV28 and TRBJ1-5; TRBD1 agrees at 11 bases. CDR3 length: 18 residues. V lost 5 bases, J lost 2 bases, and 11 bases stayed unmatched. CDR1 MDHEN and CDR2 SYDVKM come from the germline V gene. CDR3 sequence: CASSPPGQGGFGNQPQHF. CDR3 DNA: TGTGCCAGCAGTCCCCCGGGACAGGGGGGTTTCGGCAATCAGCCCCAGCATTTT. The full variable domain, with the rest looked up from reference TRBV28 and TRBJ1-5, is DVKVTQSSRYLVKRTGEKVFLECVQDMDHENMFWYRQDPGLGLRLIYFSYDVKMKEKGDIPEGYSVSREKKERFSLILESASTNQTSMYLCASSPPGQGGFGNQPQHFGDGTRLSIL.

The genes are TRBV28 and TRBJ1-4; a weak D match, TRBD1 (6 bases). Trimming stripped 4 bases from V and 1 base from J, with 13 bases between. From germline, CDR1 is MDHEN and CDR2 SYDVKM. This CDR3 contains 16 residues. The CDR3 sequence: CASSSAARGTNEKLFF. In DNA, the CDR3 is TGTGCCAGCAGTTCAGCCGCCAGGGGAACTAATGAAAAACTGTTTTTT.

The rearrangement uses TRBV11-2 and TRBJ1-1; 11 nucleotides match TRBD1. The germline V gene has CDR1 SGHAT and CDR2 FQNNGV. The CDR3 is 19 residues long. Germline trimming cut 5 bases from V and 0 bases from J; bases unmatched to any gene: 14. The DNA of the CDR3 is TGTGCCAGCAGCGCAATACCGGGACAGGGGGTACCCCTGAACACTGAAGCTTTCTTT. This gives the protein CASSAIPGQGVPLNTEAFF.

The chain couples TRBV5-1 to TRBJ2-5; D is unclear. This CDR3 comprises 15 residues. Germline V gene lookup returns CDR1 SGHRS and CDR2 YFSETQ. Trimming removed 7 bases at V and 0 bases at J, with 16 bases between. CDR3 loop: CASQNWQENQETQYF. In DNA form, the CDR3 reads TGCGCCAGCCAGAATTGGCAGGAAAACCAAGAGACCCAGTACTTC.

This clone was counted once. The chain links TRBV27 to TRBJ1-4; D might be TRBD1 (6 bases). V was clipped by 1 base and J by 6 bases, with 27 bases between them. Germline CDR1 and CDR2: MNHEY and SMNVEV (reference sequence). This CDR3 region has 20 residues. DNA for the CDR3: TGTGCCAGCAGTTTATATTTGGCCGGGGGGGGCGCAGAAATACATGAAAAACTGTTTTTT. This translates into CASSLYLAGGGAEIHEKLFF.

V usage is TRBV5-5 and J usage is TRBJ2-4, with 10 bases lining up with TRBD2. V lost 0 bases and J lost 12; bases outside the gene matches: 6. The CDR3 loop spans 14 amino acids. Germline V gene data show CDR1 as SGHKS and CDR2 as YYEKEE (reference sequence). In DNA form, the CDR3 reads TGTGCCAGCAGCTTGGCCCTAGCGGGAGACGATCAGTACTTC. This gives the protein CASSLALAGDDQYF.